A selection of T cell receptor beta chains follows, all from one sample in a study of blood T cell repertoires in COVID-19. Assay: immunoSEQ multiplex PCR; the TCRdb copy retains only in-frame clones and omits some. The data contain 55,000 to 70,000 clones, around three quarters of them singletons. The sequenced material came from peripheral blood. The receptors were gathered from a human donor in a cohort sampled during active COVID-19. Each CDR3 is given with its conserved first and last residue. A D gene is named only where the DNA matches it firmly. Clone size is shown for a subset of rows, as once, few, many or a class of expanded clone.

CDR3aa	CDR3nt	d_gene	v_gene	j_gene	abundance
CASSRQSDSYEQYF	TGCGCCAGCAGCCGCCAAAGCGACAGTTACGAGCAGTACTTC	.	TRBV4-1	TRBJ2-7	.
CASSLDRTYEQYF	TGTGCCAGCAGCTTAGATAGAACCTACGAGCAGTACTTC	.	TRBV11-2	TRBJ2-7	few
CASSTSGQSFTYGYTF	TGTGCCAGTAGCACCTCTGGACAGTCCTTCACCTATGGCTACACCTTC	.	TRBV19	TRBJ1-2	.
CASSLAGATHEQYF	TGTGCCAGCAGCTTAGCTGGGGCGACCCACGAGCAGTACTTC	.	TRBV7-9	TRBJ2-7	.
CASNLRAGGNTGELFF	TGTGCCAGCAACCTTCGAGCGGGAGGGAACACCGGGGAGCTGTTTTTT	TRBD2	TRBV7-9	TRBJ2-2	few
CASSYGGKSSYEQYF	TGTGCCAGCAGTTACGGGGGGAAGAGCTCCTACGAGCAGTACTTC	.	TRBV6-2/TRBV6-3	TRBJ2-7	.
CASNPVVGGHLSNNSPLHF	TGTGCCAGCAACCCAGTCGTTGGGGGACACCTGTCGAATAATTCACCCCTCCACTTT	.	TRBV6-2/TRBV6-3	TRBJ1-6	.
CASSHLGGGTDIQYF	TGTGCCAGCAGTCACCTGGGGGGAGGTACGGACATTCAGTACTTC	.	TRBV2	TRBJ2-4	.
CASSRTSGDQETQYF	TGTGCCAGCAGCCGGACTAGCGGGGATCAAGAGACCCAGTACTTC	TRBD2	TRBV5-4	TRBJ2-5	.
CASSPRGTGEVTQYF	TGTGCCAGCTCACCCCGGGGGACAGGGGAGGTGACCCAGTACTTC	TRBD1	TRBV18	TRBJ2-5	.
CASSRGLAGPYNEQFF	TGTGCCAGCAGCCGGGGACTAGCGGGACCCTACAATGAGCAGTTCTTC	TRBD2	TRBV27	TRBJ2-1	.
CASSLKPGETQYF	TGTGCCAGCAGCTTGAAACCCGGGGAGACCCAGTACTTC	.	TRBV5-4	TRBJ2-5	.